These 15 T cell receptor beta chains were sequenced from one sample in a study of circulating CD8 cells and anti-PD-1 response in melanoma. TCR libraries were prepared from around 15 ng of total RNA with the QIAseq Immune Repertoire TCR panel. From the reads, TCRdb called clonotypes with MiXCR, one entry per CDR3 protein. The sample gives roughly 150 distinct CDR3 sequences, roughly 21% of which show up once; roughly 57% is in the top ten. Live CD3+CD8+TCRalphabeta+ cells were sorted into four subsets by PD-1 and/or TIGIT. This specimen was CD8+ T cells from PBMCs, taken at baseline or after one month of anti-PD-1 therapy (not recorded which). These receptors all come from a human donor with melanoma.

The genes are TRBV19 and TRBJ2-1; perhaps TRBD1 as D (6 bases). The ends were cut back, 3 bases at V and 4 bases at J, with 16 bases in the middle. CDR1 LNHDA and CDR2 SQIVND come from the germline V gene (reference sequence). The CDR3 runs to 16 residues. The CDR3, as DNA: TGTGCCAGTAGTATTAAGGTCAGGACAGCTTACAATGAGCAGTTCTTC. This sequence encodes CASSIKVRTAYNEQFF.

Concerning this clonotype itself: The germline gene is not matched at one end of the junction; a read error may be the cause. V gene TRBV28 combines with J gene TRBJ2-7, with D perhaps matching TRBD1 (6 bases). Germline-derived CDR1 and CDR2 are MDHEN and SYDVKM. There are 16 residues in the CDR3. The CDR3 protein is CASSPTSKPDRITLDF. The DNA for the CDR3 is TGTGCCAGCAGCCCTACCTCCAAACCTGACAGGATTACCTTGGACTTC.

This clonotype is labeled as large. This sequence joins TRBV28 and TRBJ2-1, with TRBD2 matching over 7 bases. The J segment lost 0 bases and the V segment lost 5 bases, leaving 10 bases of the junction unmatched. CDR1 is MDHEN, CDR2 SYDVKM, per germline. CDR3 length equals 17 residues. The DNA of the CDR3 is TGTGCCAGCAGTCCCTTAGCGGGCCTTAGCTCCTACAATGAGCAGTTCTTC. Protein product: CASSPLAGLSSYNEQFF. Filled out from reference TRBV28 and TRBJ2-1, the complete variable domain reads DVKVTQSSRYLVKRTGEKVFLECVQDMDHENMFWYRQDPGLGLRLIYFSYDVKMKEKGDIPEGYSVSREKKERFSLILESASTNQTSMYLCASSPLAGLSSYNEQFFGPGTRLTVL.

The chain uses TRBV5-1 and TRBJ2-7; D gene ambiguous. Trimming cost V 4 bases and J 0 bases, with 5 bases left between them. The CDR3 spans 12 residues. Per the germline V gene, CDR1 is SGHRS and CDR2 is YFSETQ. The CDR3 sequence: CASSGLSYEQYF. In nucleotides, the CDR3 is TGCGCCAGCAGCGGGCTCTCCTACGAGCAGTACTTC.

This clonotype counts as large. The V and J genes are TRBV7-3 and TRBJ2-3; 8 bases agree with TRBD2. Looked up from germline, CDR1 is SGHTA and CDR2 is FQGTGA. Germline trimming cut 5 bases from V and 2 bases from J; bases unmatched to any gene: 6. The CDR3 spans 15 residues. This CDR3 reads CASSRLASNTDTQYF. The DNA of the CDR3 is TGTGCCAGCAGCCGACTAGCGTCTAACACAGATACGCAGTATTTT. Using reference TRBV7-3 and TRBJ2-3 for the parts outside the CDR3, the full variable domain is GAGVSQTPSNKVTEKGKYVELRCDPISGHTALYWYRQSLGQGPEFLIYFQGTGAADDSGLPNDRFFAVRPEGSVSTLKIQRTERGDSAVYLCASSRLASNTDTQYFGPGTRLTVL.

This clonotype is labeled as hyperexpanded. The chain employs TRBV28 and TRBJ2-2, with a weak D call TRBD2 (6 bases). The CDR3 covers 13 residues. Germline loops: CDR1 MDHEN, CDR2 SYDVKM. Trimming removed 3 bases at V and 5 bases at J, with 7 bases between. The CDR3 nucleotides read TGTGCCAGCAGTTTCCGGGGGACCGGGGAGCTGTTTTTT. It encodes CASSFRGTGELFF.

In this sample, this clonotype is medium-sized. This sequence joins TRBV6-2 or TRBV6-3 and TRBJ2-1; 9 bases match TRBD2. The junction had 12 bases not matched to a gene; V was cut back by 8 bases and J by 10 bases. This CDR3 spans 14 amino acids. Germline CDR1 and CDR2: MNHEY and SVGEGT. DNA for the CDR3: TGTGCCAGCGGAGGGAACGCGGGGGGGAACGAGCAGTTCTTC. Amino acid sequence: CASGGNAGGNEQFF.

Judged by abundance, this clonotype is large. The chain has TRBV6-2 or TRBV6-3 and TRBJ2-7; D remains ambiguous. This CDR3 comprises 12 residues. Germline CDR1 is MNHEY and CDR2 is SVGEGT. V lost 0 bases and J 6 bases, leaving 6 bases between the germline ends. Here the CDR3 DNA reads TGTGCCAGCAGTTACTCGACAACCGAGCAGTACTTC. This gives the protein CASSYSTTEQYF.

By share, this clonotype counts as medium-sized. This chain joins TRBV28 and TRBJ1-5, with 7 bases aligning to TRBD1. J lost 0 bases, V lost 6 bases, and 5 bases had no gene match. The germline V gene has CDR1 MDHEN and CDR2 SYDVKM. The CDR3 spans 15 residues. The CDR3 nucleotides are TGTGCCAGCAGCCCGACAGGGAATAGCAATCAGCCCCAGCATTTT. As protein: CASSPTGNSNQPQHF.

This clonotype is classed as large. This rearrangement joins TRBV7-8 to TRBJ2-1; 13 bases line up with TRBD2. The CDR3 has 14 residues. The germline V gene encodes CDR1 SGHVS and CDR2 FQNEAQ. With V trimmed by 6 bases and J by 7 bases, 3 bases remained unmatched. The CDR3 nucleotides read TGTGCCAGCAGGCCGGGACTAGCGGGAAATGAGCAGTTCTTC. Its translation is CASRPGLAGNEQFF. Filled out from reference TRBV7-8 and TRBJ2-1, the complete variable domain reads GAGVSQSPRYKVAKRGQDVALRCDPISGHVSLFWYQQALGQGPEFLTYFQNEAQLDKSGLPSDRFFAERPEGSVSTLKIQRTQQEDSAVYLCASRPGLAGNEQFFGPGTRLTVL.

By share, this clonotype ranks as large (0.1 to 1%). This sequence joins TRBV28 and TRBJ1-1; D gene uncertain. There are 13 residues in the CDR3. Per the germline V gene, CDR1 is MDHEN and CDR2 is SYDVKM. The V end lost 6 bases, the J end lost 5 bases, and 13 bases lay between the germline ends. The DNA of the CDR3 is TGTGCCAGCAGACTTAAAACGACAACTGAAGCTTTCTTT. This gives the protein CASRLKTTTEAFF.

In its sample, this clonotype was seen once. The chain links TRBV29-1 to TRBJ2-7; TRBD1 is a possible D gene (5 bases). In germline, CDR1 is SQVTM, CDR2 ANQGSEA. V was clipped by 4 bases and J by 6 bases, with 10 bases between them. The CDR3 totals 11 residues. This CDR3 reads CSVGVQGEQYF. In DNA form, the CDR3 reads TGCAGCGTTGGGGTCCAGGGCGAGCAGTACTTC.

By its share, this clonotype is medium-sized. A much larger clonotype is one base distant, so this may be a read error. V gene TRBV28 combines with J gene TRBJ1-1; D is unclear. The germline gives CDR1 MDHEN, CDR2 SYDVKM. CDR3 length: 13 residues. Trimming stripped 6 bases from V and 3 bases from J, with 11 bases between. The CDR3 here is CASSLVEDTEAFF. CDR3 in DNA: TGTGCCAGCAGCCTCGTGGAGGACACTGAAGCTTTCTTT.

By sample fraction, this clonotype is large. The CDR3 carries no conserved terminal phenylalanine or tryptophan, so it likely arises from a read error. This rearrangement joins TRBV6-2 or TRBV6-3 to TRBJ2-7; D gene uncertain. V dropped 0 bases and J dropped 6 bases, with 6 bases sitting between them. CDR3 length equals 12 residues. Germline V gene lookup returns CDR1 MNHEY and CDR2 SVGEGT. Here the CDR3 DNA reads TGTGCCAGCAGTTACTCGACAACCGAGCAGTACCTC. Encoded protein: CASSYSTTEQYL.

Worth noting for this clonotype: With a far larger clone one base away, a read error is the likely cause. The chain couples TRBV19 to TRBJ2-7; D may be TRBD2 (6 bases). CDR1 is LNHDA, CDR2 SQIVND, per germline (reference sequence). Trimming shortened V by 3 bases and J by 7 bases, and 19 bases separated the two germline ends. CDR3 length: 15 residues. The CDR3 DNA reads as TGTGCCAGTAGTATCTCGGTAGCGGAGTACAATGAGCAGTACTTC. It yields the protein CASSISVAEYNEQYF.